This is a list of T cell receptor beta chains from one sample in a study of T cells in Graves' hyperthyroidism and ophthalmopathy. TCRdb reprocessed the multiplex PCR reads via MiXCR and lists one record per CDR3 protein. The sample includes some 490,000 distinct CDR3 sequences, roughly a sixth seen only once; the top ten take 25% to 35%. Source material: blood. These receptors were collected from a woman in her thirties with Graves' ophthalmopathy. Each CDR3 is given with its conserved first and last residue. A D gene is named only where the DNA matches it firmly. A clone size is listed for some rows: how often the clone was seen (once, few, many), or a class if it is expanded.

D gene,clone size,V gene,J gene,CDR3 protein,CDR3 DNA
TRBD2,once,TRBV6-4,TRBJ2-1,CASSERETDEQFF,TGTGCCAGCAGTGAGCGGGAGACAGATGAGCAGTTCTTC
.,many,TRBV30,TRBJ1-1,CAWRGAGSRTEAFF,TGTGCCTGGAGGGGGGCTGGGTCGAGGACTGAAGCTTTCTTT
.,many,TRBV7-2,TRBJ2-1,CASSSFLYNEQFF,TGTGCCAGCAGCTCTTTCCTTTACAATGAGCAGTTCTTC
.,few,TRBV18,TRBJ1-3,CASSPTTVSAGNTIYF,TGTGCCAGCTCACCGACGACAGTTTCGGCTGGAAACACCATATATTTT
.,.,TRBV16,TRBJ2-7,CASSQSPTGRTYEQYF,TGTGCCAGCAGCCAATCTCCGACAGGGAGGACCTACGAGCAGTACTTC
.,many,TRBV27,TRBJ2-7,CASTIRQGGVYEQYF,TGTGCCAGCACGATAAGGCAAGGGGGGGTCTACGAGCAGTACTTC
TRBD2,many,TRBV28,TRBJ2-1,CASSLSGTGNEQFF,TGTGCCAGCAGTTTAAGCGGGACGGGGAATGAGCAGTTCTTC
.,many,TRBV7-3,TRBJ2-7,CASSSVRETGASYEQYF,TGTGCCAGCAGCTCTGTTAGGGAAACGGGCGCTTCCTACGAGCAGTACTTC
.,.,TRBV20-1,TRBJ1-2,CSASHGYTF,TGCAGTGCTAGTCATGGCTACACCTTC
TRBD1,many,TRBV28,TRBJ2-4,CASGTGVMNIQYF,TGTGCCAGCGGGACAGGGGTTATGAACATTCAGTACTTC
TRBD2,many,TRBV20-1,TRBJ2-7,CSARVGGRTEQYF,TGCAGTGCTAGAGTGGGCGGGAGAACCGAGCAGTACTTC
.,.,TRBV9,TRBJ2-3,CASRGEGPDTQYF,TGTGCCAGCAGGGGCGAAGGACCAGATACGCAGTATTTT
.,few,TRBV14,TRBJ1-3,CASSQAGTPDSGNTIYF,TGTGCCAGCAGCCAAGCTGGGACGCCCGACTCTGGAAACACCATATATTTT
.,few,TRBV2,TRBJ2-3,CASSDLHEAGADTQYF,TGTGCCAGCAGTGATCTTCATGAGGCCGGGGCAGATACGCAGTATTTT
TRBD1,few,TRBV5-1,TRBJ1-6,CASREGQGDSPLHF,TGCGCCAGCAGAGAGGGACAGGGGGATTCACCCCTCCACTTT
.,many,TRBV18,TRBJ2-1,CASSPFQQGSSYNEQFF,TGTGCCAGCTCACCATTTCAGCAGGGGAGCTCCTACAATGAGCAGTTCTTC
TRBD2,.,TRBV19,TRBJ2-1,CASSLAGRREQFF,TGTGCCAGTTCTCTAGCGGGACGCCGAGAGCAGTTCTTC
.,many,TRBV5-8,TRBJ1-5,CASSLMGDQPQHF,TGTGCCAGCAGCTTGATGGGGGATCAGCCCCAGCATTTT
.,many,TRBV6-1,TRBJ2-1,CASSIGGAQFF,TGTGCCAGCAGTATCGGGGGTGCACAGTTCTTC
.,.,TRBV4-1,TRBJ2-3,CASSQDEGLGTDTQYF,TGCGCCAGCAGCCAAGATGAGGGGCTGGGCACAGATACGCAGTATTTT
TRBD2,many,TRBV28,TRBJ2-4,CASSFSSRGGEYIQYF,TGTGCCAGCAGTTTTTCCTCGAGGGGAGGGGAGTACATTCAGTACTTC
.,.,TRBV5-6,TRBJ1-2,CASSLPSIGGYTF,TGTGCCAGCAGCCTACCTTCGATCGGGGGCTACACCTTC
TRBD1,many,TRBV10-3,TRBJ2-7,CAISESGTGDGQYF,TGTGCCATCAGTGAGTCGGGGACAGGGGACGGGCAGTACTTC